The rows below give T cell receptor beta chains drawn from one sample of a study of blood T cells in healthy people across ages. TCRdb re-called the 5' RACE reads through MiXCR, storing one row per CDR3 protein. The sample has 1.2 million to 1.5 million distinct CDR3 sequences; around 42% are singletons. Material for sequencing was blood. The source is a woman younger than 35 in good health. Both conserved end residues are part of each CDR3. D genes are given only for firm matches.

>15|TRBV4-1|NA
CASCLSVSEAGELFF
>16|TRBV20-1|TRBD2
CSVSSGGTYDTDTQYF
>13|TRBV11-2|TRBD1
CASKDRGQETQYF
>16|TRBV5-1|NA
CASRPLPAGSTDTQYF
>15|TRBV4-1|TRBD1
CASSPPTGSSYEQYF
>15|TRBV20-1|NA
CSAPVPGEFGYGYTF
>15|TRBV7-9|TRBD1
CASSSRDREGNVLTF
>14|TRBV19|NA
CASSMGNHGNIQYF
>13|TRBV6-5|NA
CASSYSPVAGYTF
>13|TRBV20-1|NA
CSARLLIQETQYF
>17|TRBV5-1|NA
CASSLLDGVSSTDTQYF
>15|TRBV3-1|TRBD2
CASSRGRGGNNEQFF
>11|TRBV25-1|NA
CASSLGPVGYF
>14|TRBV6-5|NA
CASSRDSKGSPLHF
>18|TRBV9|NA
CASSVGGQGWVGTDTQYF
>16|TRBV27|TRBD2
CASSLAASGLSGEQFF
>14|TRBV7-9|NA
CASSLAPNYNEQYF
>15|TRBV6-2/TRBV6-3|NA
CASSNSGTLSYEQYF
>11|TRBV2|NA
CASRVTETQYF
>13|TRBV20-1|TRBD2
CSARESVGGEQFF
>17|TRBV9|TRBD2
CASSPTGTSAFSYEQFF
>15|TRBV20-1|TRBD2
CSAHPGLQDTDTQYF
>16|TRBV4-1|TRBD2
CASSQDGTSAHNEQFF
>17|TRBV6-1|NA
CASSERPGESGANVLTF
>14|TRBV29-1|NA
CSVEPGRDTGELFF
>15|TRBV4-1|TRBD1
CASSQTGTDTDTQYF
>15|TRBV7-7|NA
CAGSPAGTYTGELFF
>12|TRBV12-3/TRBV12-4|NA
CASTFRSDTQYF
>16|TRBV4-1|TRBD1
CASSQEAGTGEEKLFF
>16|TRBV5-6|NA
CASSLDSAAGGYRQYF
>14|TRBV5-4|NA
CASSPPTSLEGYTF
>11|TRBV2|NA
CASTPHTEAFF